A single sample gave rise to the 22 T cell receptor beta chains below, sequenced in a study of cytomegalovirus exposure and HLA in healthy donors. 13 Jbeta primers and 60 Vbeta primers were used for the PCR. Clones were read by immunoSEQ multiplex PCR, and TCRdb kept only the in-frame ones, dropping some. The sample includes about 64,000 clones, more than 60% seen only once; the top ten take approximately 4.8%. The sample was PBMCs. The origin of the receptors is a male donor in good health and CMV-seropositive.

The J gene is TRBJ1-2, the V gene TRBV6-1, with TRBD1 identical over 7 bases. The V gene end was trimmed by 3 bases and the J gene end by 0 bases; junction bases not matched to a gene: 10. The length of the CDR3 is 17 residues. Germline V CDR1 and CDR2: MNHNS, SASEGT. CDR3 DNA: TGTGCCAGCAGTGATTTGACAGGGAGCTATTCTAACTATGGCTACACCTTC. It codes for CASSDLTGSYSNYGYTF.

The chain couples TRBV2 to TRBJ1-1; TRBD1 matches at 7 bases. Germline CDR1 reads SNHLY; CDR2 reads FYNNEI. The junction had 8 bases not matched to a gene; V was cut back by 7 bases and J by 3 bases. This CDR3 has 14 residues. In nucleotides, the CDR3 is TGTGCCAGCAAATCTACAGGGGCGGACACTGAAGCTTTCTTT. Its protein product is CASKSTGADTEAFF.

The rearrangement uses TRBV4-2 and TRBJ1-1, with a weak D call TRBD1 (5 bases). This CDR3 has 15 residues. Germline lookup yields CDR1 LGHNA and CDR2 YNFKEQ. Trimming took 1 base from V and 4 from J, leaving 13 bases between them. CDR3: CASSQGEGRGTEAFF. The CDR3, as DNA: TGTGCCAGCAGCCAAGGGGAGGGAAGGGGCACTGAAGCTTTCTTT.

V and J are TRBV15 and TRBJ2-7; the D gene is possibly TRBD1 (6 bases). Trimming removed 0 bases from V and 4 bases from J, with 13 bases in between. The CDR3 is 15 amino acids. CDR1 LNHNV and CDR2 YYDKDF come from the germline V gene (reference sequence). The CDR3 DNA sequence: TGTGCCACCAGCAGAGATGGAACAGGGTTTTACGAGCAGTACTTC. This codes for CATSRDGTGFYEQYF.

This chain connects TRBV6-1 to TRBJ1-2; unclear D gene. The CDR3 consists of 14 residues. From germline, CDR1 is MNHNS and CDR2 SASEGT. The V and J ends lost 7 bases and 2 bases respectively, with 14 bases between them. The CDR3 sequence is CASNGGDGNYGYTF. The DNA of the CDR3 is TGTGCCAGCAACGGAGGTGACGGGAACTATGGCTACACCTTC.

CDR3: CASSDMQGLDEQFF. In DNA form, the CDR3 reads TGTGCCAGCAGTGATATGCAGGGGTTGGATGAGCAGTTCTTC. This rearrangement joins TRBV2 to TRBJ2-1; D may be TRBD1 (6 bases). The CDR3 runs 14 residues. Trimming shortened V by 3 bases and J by 8 bases, and 14 bases separated the two germline ends. Germline V gene data show CDR1 as SNHLY and CDR2 as FYNNEI.

The chain uses TRBV13 and TRBJ2-3; 10 bases agree with TRBD2. This CDR3 region has 15 residues. Looked up from germline, CDR1 is PRHDT and CDR2 is FYEKMQ (reference sequence). The junction had 6 bases not matched to a gene; V was cut back by 5 bases and J by 4 bases. The CDR3 coding sequence is TGTGCCAGCAGCACTCTAGCGGGGGCACCAGATACGCAGTATTTT. Its protein product is CASSTLAGAPDTQYF.

This chain uses TRBV7-2 with TRBJ1-6; 7 nucleotides agree with TRBD1. V lost 4 bases, J lost 9 bases, and 9 bases stayed unmatched. This CDR3 is 15 amino acids long. CDR1 is SGHTA, CDR2 FQGNSA, per germline. DNA of the CDR3: TGTGCCAGCAGCTCAGTACCCTCAGGGGGTTCACCCCTCCACTTT. Its protein product is CASSSVPSGGSPLHF.

This rearrangement joins TRBV7-3 to TRBJ2-1; TRBD2 agrees at 8 bases. CDR3 length: 16 amino acids. The ends lost 1 base at V and 9 bases at J; junction bases unmatched: 11. Looked up from germline, CDR1 is SGHTA and CDR2 is FQGTGA. The CDR3 is CASSLRAAGGQSEQFF. In DNA form, the CDR3 reads TGTGCCAGCAGCTTAAGGGCGGCGGGGGGCCAGAGTGAGCAGTTCTTC.

This chain connects TRBV5-1 to TRBJ2-1; possible D gene TRBD1, 5 bases. The CDR3 is 15 residues long. The V gene's germline CDR1 is SGHRS and CDR2 YFSETQ. V was shortened by 4 bases and J by 4 bases, with 15 bases between the two germline ends. The chain's CDR3 is CASSPIRERYNEQFF. The CDR3, as DNA: TGCGCCAGCAGCCCAATCAGGGAAAGATACAATGAGCAGTTCTTC.

This clone has a handful of counts. The chain recombines TRBV7-9 with TRBJ2-5; the match to TRBD1 covers 8 bases. The V and J ends lost 1 base and 4 bases, in that order; junction bases with no gene match: 14. CDR1 SEHNR and CDR2 FQNEAQ come from the germline V gene (reference sequence). The CDR3 runs to 18 residues. The CDR3 loop is CASSLGIGQGAIGETQYF. CDR3 DNA: TGTGCCAGCAGCTTAGGTATAGGGCAGGGGGCCATCGGAGAGACCCAGTACTTC.

This clone was found once. The chain couples TRBV9 to TRBJ2-3, with D tentatively TRBD1 (5 bases). The V end was cut by 0 bases, the J end by 0 bases, with 14 bases between. The germline V gene encodes CDR1 SGDLS and CDR2 YYNGEE. The CDR3 is made up of 17 amino acids. The CDR3 sequence: CASSVEGRGTSTDTQYF. The DNA for the CDR3 is TGTGCCAGCAGCGTAGAAGGAAGGGGAACTAGCACAGATACGCAGTATTTT.

The V and J genes are TRBV5-1 and TRBJ2-7; possibly TRBD1 for D (6 bases). V lost 3 bases, J lost 3 bases, and 13 bases lay in between. From germline, CDR1 is SGHRS and CDR2 YFSETQ. The CDR3 is made up of 14 amino acids. The CDR3 nucleotides are TGCGCCAGCAGCTCCGGACAGACAGTCTACGAGCAGTACTTC. This gives the protein CASSSGQTVYEQYF. The entire variable domain, with the rest obtained from reference TRBV5-1 and TRBJ2-7, is as follows: KAGVTQTPRYLIKTRGQQVTLSCSPISGHRSVSWYQQTPGQGLQFLFEYFSETQRNKGNFPGRFSGRQFSNSRSEMNVSTLELGDSALYLCASSSGQTVYEQYFGPGTRLTVT.

V and J are TRBV11-3 and TRBJ2-1, with TRBD1 matching over 11 bases. Germline CDR1 is SGHNT and CDR2 is YENEEA. Germline trimming cut 5 bases from V and 8 bases from J; bases unmatched to any gene: 17. CDR3 length: 18 residues. The CDR3: CASSPWTGGEISYHEQFF. The CDR3, as DNA: TGTGCCAGCAGCCCTTGGACAGGGGGCGAGATTTCATACCATGAGCAGTTCTTC.

V usage is TRBV27 and J usage is TRBJ2-7; D may be TRBD1 (6 bases). The V gene lost 5 bases and the J gene lost 5 bases, with 13 bases spanning the gap. CDR3 length: 13 residues. The germline V gene has CDR1 MNHEY and CDR2 SMNVEV (reference sequence). CDR3 sequence (DNA): TGTGCCAGCAGTCGCTCCAGGGGACACGAGCAGTACTTC. Amino acids: CASSRSRGHEQYF.

This rearrangement joins TRBV5-8 to TRBJ1-1; tentatively, D is TRBD1 (5 bases). The CDR3 is made up of 14 amino acids. Trimming cost V 0 bases and J 4 bases, with 10 bases left between them. Germline CDR1 SGHTS, CDR2 YDEGEE. The CDR3 region has the DNA TGTGCCAGCAGCTTGGTTCAGGGTATCACTGAAGCTTTCTTT. This codes for CASSLVQGITEAFF.

This clone has only a few counts. The J gene is TRBJ1-5, the V gene TRBV7-2; D is perhaps TRBD1 (5 bases). Trimming removed 2 bases at V and 3 bases at J, with 8 bases between. The V gene's germline CDR1 is SGHTA and CDR2 FQGNSA. CDR3 length equals 14 residues. The CDR3 nucleotides are TGTGCCAGCAGCTTAACGGGGGACAATCAGCCCCAGCATTTT. This sequence encodes CASSLTGDNQPQHF.

J is TRBJ2-5 and V is TRBV6-5, with 9 nucleotides matching TRBD2. Germline V CDR1 and CDR2: MNHEY, SVGAGI. V dropped 6 bases and J dropped 2; count of bases not matched to a gene: 7. The CDR3 loop spans 15 amino acids. In DNA, the CDR3 is TGTGCCAGCAGCGTTTTGGCGGGGGGGCAAGAGACCCAGTACTTC. Translating gives CASSVLAGGQETQYF.

This clone is a singleton in its sample. This chain joins TRBV29-1 and TRBJ2-1; 10 positions match TRBD2. The CDR3 is 15 residues long. Trimming cost V 1 base and J 8 bases; bases outside gene matches: 8. Germline V gene data show CDR1 as SQVTM and CDR2 as ANQGSEA. The chain's CDR3 is CSVEVKSGGAYEQFF. The CDR3 coding sequence is TGCAGCGTTGAAGTTAAAAGCGGGGGGGCCTATGAGCAGTTCTTC.

Only one count was recorded for this clone. The CDR3: CASGINREGPEAFF. CDR3 nucleotide sequence: TGTGCCAGTGGAATAAACAGGGAGGGCCCTGAAGCTTTCTTT. The genes are TRBV19 and TRBJ1-1, with D tentatively TRBD1 (6 bases). This CDR3 has 14 amino acids. Germline V gene lookup returns CDR1 LNHDA and CDR2 SQIVND (reference sequence). The V end lost 8 bases, the J end lost 6 bases, and 19 bases lay between the germline ends. The whole variable domain, remainder taken from reference TRBV19 and TRBJ1-1, is DGGITQSPKYLFRKEGQNVTLSCEQNLNHDAMYWYRQDPGQGLRLIYYSQIVNDFQKGDIAEGYSVSREKKESFPLTVTSAQKNPTAFYLCASGINREGPEAFFGQGTRLTVV.

V usage is TRBV19 and J usage is TRBJ2-7, with D possibly TRBD2 on 6 matching bases. Germline CDR1 reads LNHDA; CDR2 reads SQIVND (reference sequence). V lost 5 bases and J 6 bases, leaving 17 bases between the germline ends. The CDR3 is 14 residues long. This CDR3 is CASSLGGLLGEQYF. The CDR3 DNA reads as TGTGCCAGTAGTTTAGGCGGACTACTCGGCGAGCAGTACTTC.

The count of this clone is one. The rearrangement joins TRBV15 to TRBJ1-1; D perhaps matches TRBD1 (5 bases). Germline V gene sequence: CDR1 LNHNV, CDR2 YYDKDF (reference sequence). Trimming cost V 0 bases and J 3 bases, with 11 bases left between them. CDR3 length: 15 residues. The chain's CDR3 is CATSRDSGGYTEAFF. For the CDR3, the DNA is TGTGCCACCAGCAGAGATTCGGGGGGTTACACTGAAGCTTTCTTT.